What follows describes a single TCR beta chain. Over 18 months, lack of ophthalmopathy progression marked Graves' hyperthyroidism as stable. What was amplified from RNA transcripts were TCR beta CDR3 regions. TCR CDR3 regions were first amplified by RT-PCR with HTBI primers. One entry per CDR3 protein results from TCRdb running MiXCR on the multiplex PCR reads. The data show approximately 710,000 distinct CDR3 sequences, roughly 17% seen once. The sample is drawn from a study of T cells in Graves' hyperthyroidism and ophthalmopathy. The CDR3 covers 18 residues. The trim removed 1 base at V and 1 base at J, leaving 7 bases unmatched. Germline V CDR1 and CDR2: LGHDT, YNNKEL (reference sequence).

The chain employs TRBV3-1 and TRBJ2-1; the match to TRBD2 covers 10 bases. The sequenced sample was blood. The clonotype comes from a man in his forties or fifties with Graves' hyperthyroidism. CDR3 sequence (DNA): TGTGCCAGCAGCCAAGCTGGTAGCGGGAGGTTTTCCTACAATGAGCAGTTCTTC. It specifies CASSQAGSGRFSYNEQFF.